Listed below are T cell receptor beta chains from one sample, sequenced in a study of T cell responses to AZD1222 COVID-19 vaccine. Here immunoSEQ multiplex PCR was the method, and the copy in TCRdb shows in-frame clones only, minus some. The repertoire holds 95,000 to 110,000 clones, 91% seen once, with 35% to 50% in the top ten. Sequencing was performed on peripheral blood, taken on day 0 of AZD1222 vaccination. The source is an adult in good health. CDR3s include the opening cysteine and the closing phenylalanine or tryptophan. A D gene is named only where the DNA matches it firmly. Not every row has a clone size; where given, it reads once, few, many or a size class.

v_gene: TRBV13; abundance: NA; d_gene: TRBD1; j_gene: TRBJ2-3; CDR3nt: TGTGCCAGCAGCTTAGTTCTGACAGGGCGCACACCAGATACGCAGTATTTT; CDR3aa: CASSLVLTGRTPDTQYF
v_gene: TRBV5-1; abundance: NA; d_gene: TRBD1; j_gene: TRBJ2-7; CDR3nt: TGCGCCAGCAGCACCGGACAGGGAGGTTACGAGCAGTACTTC; CDR3aa: CASSTGQGGYEQYF
v_gene: TRBV2; abundance: NA; d_gene: TRBD2; j_gene: TRBJ2-7; CDR3nt: TGTGCCAGCAGGAGCCGACTAGCGGGAGGGCGCTACGAGCAGTACTTC; CDR3aa: CASRSRLAGGRYEQYF
v_gene: TRBV5-1; abundance: NA; d_gene: TRBD1; j_gene: TRBJ2-7; CDR3nt: TGCGCCAGCAGCGGGGATGACAGGGCCTACGAGCAGTACTTC; CDR3aa: CASSGDDRAYEQYF
v_gene: TRBV4-2; abundance: NA; d_gene: TRBD2; j_gene: TRBJ2-3; CDR3nt: TGTGCCAGCAGCCAAGAGTCCCTAGCGGTTGGGGATACGCAGTATTTT; CDR3aa: CASSQESLAVGDTQYF
v_gene: TRBV18; abundance: NA; d_gene: TRBD2; j_gene: TRBJ2-3; CDR3nt: TGTGCCAGCTCACCACTCGTAACGGGAGGAAGCACAGATACGCAGTATTTT; CDR3aa: CASSPLVTGGSTDTQYF
v_gene: TRBV6-2/TRBV6-3; abundance: NA; d_gene: NA; j_gene: TRBJ1-5; CDR3nt: TGTGCCAGCAGTTCAGGATCCCTAAAGGAAAGCAATCAGCCCCAGCATTTT; CDR3aa: CASSSGSLKESNQPQHF
v_gene: TRBV9; abundance: NA; d_gene: NA; j_gene: TRBJ2-7; CDR3nt: TGTGCCAGCAGCCCGGGACCCTACGAGCAGTACTTC; CDR3aa: CASSPGPYEQYF
v_gene: TRBV10-3; abundance: NA; d_gene: NA; j_gene: TRBJ2-7; CDR3nt: TGTGCCATCAGTGAGTCGGGATTGAGCTCCTACGAGCAGTACTTC; CDR3aa: CAISESGLSSYEQYF
v_gene: TRBV6-5; abundance: NA; d_gene: NA; j_gene: TRBJ1-1; CDR3nt: TGTGCCAGCAAGGTCAGCCTGAACACTGAAGCTTTCTTT; CDR3aa: CASKVSLNTEAFF
v_gene: TRBV25-1; abundance: once; d_gene: NA; j_gene: TRBJ2-3; CDR3nt: TGTGCCAGCAGTGTGGCTAGCACAGATACGCAGTATTTT; CDR3aa: CASSVASTDTQYF
v_gene: TRBV6-4; abundance: once; d_gene: TRBD1; j_gene: TRBJ1-6; CDR3nt: TGTGCCAGCAGTGAACAGGGGAATAATTCACCCCTCCACTTT; CDR3aa: CASSEQGNNSPLHF
v_gene: TRBV11-3; abundance: NA; d_gene: NA; j_gene: TRBJ2-7; CDR3nt: TGTGCCAGCAGCTATGAGGGGGGCCAGACCTACGAGCAGTACTTC; CDR3aa: CASSYEGGQTYEQYF
v_gene: TRBV2; abundance: NA; d_gene: TRBD1; j_gene: TRBJ2-1; CDR3nt: TGTGCCAGCAGTGGACGCTCCGGGACAGGGGTAGACAATGAGCAGTTCTTC; CDR3aa: CASSGRSGTGVDNEQFF
v_gene: TRBV6-5; abundance: NA; d_gene: NA; j_gene: TRBJ2-7; CDR3nt: TGTGCCAGCAGTTACCCGGGGTCGAGTGGGGTCTACGAGCAGTACTTC; CDR3aa: CASSYPGSSGVYEQYF
v_gene: TRBV4-2; abundance: few; d_gene: TRBD2; j_gene: TRBJ2-1; CDR3nt: TGTGCCAGCAGCCACGGGAGCGGGAGGGCCGGGTACAATGAGCAGTTCTTC; CDR3aa: CASSHGSGRAGYNEQFF
v_gene: TRBV29-1; abundance: NA; d_gene: NA; j_gene: TRBJ2-7; CDR3nt: TGCAGCGTTACCGATTCAGGGTTACCCGAGCAGTACTTC; CDR3aa: CSVTDSGLPEQYF
v_gene: TRBV7-6; abundance: NA; d_gene: NA; j_gene: TRBJ2-1; CDR3nt: TGTGCCAGCAGCTTAGAGGGTAGCTCCTACAATGAGCAGTTCTTC; CDR3aa: CASSLEGSSYNEQFF
v_gene: TRBV6-5; abundance: NA; d_gene: NA; j_gene: TRBJ1-1; CDR3nt: TGTGCCAGCCGGAGGTTGTCCACTGAAGCTTTCTTT; CDR3aa: CASRRLSTEAFF
v_gene: TRBV28; abundance: NA; d_gene: TRBD2; j_gene: TRBJ2-1; CDR3nt: TGTGCCAGCAGTTTAGCGGGACTAAGCTCCTACAATGAGCAGTTCTTC; CDR3aa: CASSLAGLSSYNEQFF
v_gene: TRBV5-1; abundance: NA; d_gene: NA; j_gene: TRBJ2-2; CDR3nt: TGCGCCAGCAGCTTGTGGGCGAACACCGGGGAGCTGTTTTTT; CDR3aa: CASSLWANTGELFF
v_gene: TRBV5-4; abundance: NA; d_gene: TRBD1; j_gene: TRBJ1-2; CDR3nt: TGTGCCAGCAGCCCGGCCGGGACAGCAATTGGCTACACCTTC; CDR3aa: CASSPAGTAIGYTF
v_gene: TRBV3-1/TRBV3-2; abundance: NA; d_gene: NA; j_gene: TRBJ2-1; CDR3nt: TGTGCCAGCAGCCAGCCCTGGGGGCAGCTTAATGAGCAGTTCTTC; CDR3aa: CASSQPWGQLNEQFF
v_gene: TRBV7-2; abundance: NA; d_gene: NA; j_gene: TRBJ2-7; CDR3nt: TGTGCCAGCAGCTTTAGTTTTGGCCTCGCCTACGAGCAGTACTTC; CDR3aa: CASSFSFGLAYEQYF
v_gene: TRBV5-4; abundance: NA; d_gene: NA; j_gene: TRBJ2-7; CDR3nt: TGTGCCAGCAGCTCGGGTGGCTACCCCTACGAGCAGTACTTC; CDR3aa: CASSSGGYPYEQYF
v_gene: TRBV15; abundance: NA; d_gene: NA; j_gene: TRBJ1-1; CDR3nt: TGTGCCACCAGCAGAGTGGCAAGGACTGAAGCTTTCTTT; CDR3aa: CATSRVARTEAFF
v_gene: TRBV28; abundance: NA; d_gene: TRBD2; j_gene: TRBJ2-7; CDR3nt: TGTGCCAGCAGTCTGCCGACTGGCCAGCGGGGCTACGAGCAGTACTTC; CDR3aa: CASSLPTGQRGYEQYF
v_gene: TRBV7-7; abundance: NA; d_gene: NA; j_gene: TRBJ2-1; CDR3nt: TGTGCCAGCAGCTTATCGGGGGCGCGCAATGAGCAGTTCTTC; CDR3aa: CASSLSGARNEQFF
v_gene: TRBV28; abundance: NA; d_gene: TRBD1; j_gene: TRBJ1-1; CDR3nt: TGTGCCAGCAGCAGGACAGGGAGGAACACTGAAGCTTTCTTT; CDR3aa: CASSRTGRNTEAFF
v_gene: TRBV10-3; abundance: few; d_gene: TRBD2; j_gene: TRBJ2-5; CDR3nt: TGTGCCATCAGTGACTCCGGGACTAGGAGAGAGACCCAGTACTTC; CDR3aa: CAISDSGTRRETQYF
v_gene: TRBV4-1; abundance: NA; d_gene: NA; j_gene: TRBJ1-5; CDR3nt: TGCGCCAGCAGCCAAGATCGGGGATCTCCCCAGCATTTT; CDR3aa: CASSQDRGSPQHF
v_gene: TRBV10-3; abundance: NA; d_gene: TRBD1; j_gene: TRBJ1-2; CDR3nt: TGTGCCATCAGTGAGTCGACAGGGGTTAACTATGGCTACACCTTC; CDR3aa: CAISESTGVNYGYTF
v_gene: TRBV20-1; abundance: once; d_gene: TRBD2; j_gene: TRBJ2-3; CDR3nt: TGCAGTGCTAGTTCGGGGACTAGCAGCTCAGATACGCAGTATTTT; CDR3aa: CSASSGTSSSDTQYF
v_gene: TRBV27; abundance: NA; d_gene: TRBD2; j_gene: TRBJ2-5; CDR3nt: TGTGCCAGCAGTACCCGGACTAGCGGGAGGGGGGAGACCCAGTACTTC; CDR3aa: CASSTRTSGRGETQYF
v_gene: TRBV5-4; abundance: NA; d_gene: TRBD1; j_gene: TRBJ2-7; CDR3nt: TGTGCCAGCAGCTTGAGGCCGACAGGGGATAGTGACGAGCAGTACTTC; CDR3aa: CASSLRPTGDSDEQYF